Below are 7 T cell receptor beta chains sequenced from a single sample in a study of blood T cell repertoires in COVID-19. Sequencing was performed with immunoSEQ multiplex PCR; in TCRdb, only in-frame clones are kept and a portion is missing. The sample lists about 270,000 clones, around four fifths occurring once. Sequencing input: peripheral blood. Receptors were obtained from a woman aged 45-65 years who had recovered from COVID-19.

V gene TRBV28 combines with J gene TRBJ1-3; no clear D. The V and J ends lost 1 base and 0 bases respectively, with 7 bases between them. This CDR3 is 15 amino acids long. Germline assignment: CDR1 MDHEN and CDR2 SYDVKM. The CDR3 region is CASSLSGVSGNTIYF. Written as DNA, the CDR3 is TGTGCCAGCAGTTTATCCGGGGTCTCTGGAAACACCATATATTTT.

J is TRBJ2-1 and V is TRBV4-3; the D is unclear. The CDR3 runs 11 residues. V was pared by 4 bases and J by 8 bases, with 6 bases between. The germline V gene has CDR1 LGHNA and CDR2 YSLEER. CDR3: CASSLDDEQFF. The CDR3 nucleotides read TGCGCCAGCAGCCTAGACGATGAGCAGTTCTTC.

The genes are TRBV27 and TRBJ2-7, with 8 bases lining up with TRBD1. CDR1 MNHEY and CDR2 SMNVEV come from the germline V gene (reference sequence). This CDR3 comprises 15 residues. V dropped 1 base and J dropped 2; count of bases not matched to a gene: 4. Here the CDR3 reads CASSLYDRGPYEQYF. CDR3 nucleotides: TGTGCCAGCAGTTTATACGACAGGGGACCCTACGAGCAGTACTTC.

The gene calls are TRBV6-2 or TRBV6-3 and TRBJ2-3; D is perhaps TRBD2 (5 bases). This CDR3 comprises 13 residues. Germline V gives CDR1 MNHEY, CDR2 SVGEGT. Deletions cut 5 bases from V and 2 bases from J, with 8 bases between. The CDR3 DNA sequence: TGTGCCAGCAGTCCCGGGATCACAGATACGCAGTATTTT. It is translated as CASSPGITDTQYF.

The V gene is TRBV28, the J gene TRBJ2-3; 15 bases agree with TRBD2. The CDR3 has 20 residues. Germline lookup yields CDR1 MDHEN and CDR2 SYDVKM. With 3 bases clipped from V and 6 bases from J, the junction kept 16 bases outside the gene matches. CDR3 DNA: TGTGCCAGCAGTTTGGGACGAGGACTAGCGGGAGGGTCCTGGCGGGATACGCAGTATTTT. Its protein product is CASSLGRGLAGGSWRDTQYF.

This sequence joins TRBV23-1 and TRBJ2-7, with D tentatively TRBD1 (6 bases). TRBV23-1 is given ORF status, its function remaining uncertain. This CDR3 comprises 16 residues. Deletions cut 4 bases from V and 5 bases from J, with 21 bases between. CDR3 in amino acids: CASSPPATGNGHEQYF. The DNA for the CDR3 is TGCGCCAGCAGTCCCCCCGCCACAGGGAACGGTCACGAGCAGTACTTC.

Concerning this clone: Other DNA sequences in this specimen translate into the identical CDR3. CDR3 loop: CASSQGQREQYF. The CDR3 DNA reads TGTGCCAGCAGCCAAGGTCAGCGCGAGCAGTACTTC. The genes are TRBV3-1 (or the pseudogene TRBV3-2) and TRBJ2-7, with unresolved D. V lost 1 base, J lost 6 bases, and 7 bases lay in between. The CDR3 length is 12 residues. The V gene's germline CDR1 is LGHDT and CDR2 YNNKEL (reference sequence).